This T cell receptor (beta chain) is drawn from a study of blood T cells in healthy people across ages (dated by TCRdb to about 2015). For context, the study as a whole: Template switching captured roughly one uniquely barcoded TCR beta cDNA molecule per two T cells in model experiments. Age-related changes in TCR beta repertoire diversity were measured in the study by deep sequencing normalized with unique cDNA molecular identifiers. The donors were divided into four age groups: young (average approximately 17 years), middle-aged (about 41), aged (about 60) and long-lived (about 84). To avoid experimental bias, donors of different ages were spread randomly across the sequencing lanes. Two additional independent replicas of 1 million unique cDNA reads from the same blood draw were analyzed for two donors (one aged 18 to 30 and one aged 80 or older).

What the study reported, not specific to this receptor: Bulk unsorted PBMC profiling prevented conclusive comparison of naive and antigen-experienced compartments. There was a strong correlation between observed TCR beta diversity and the percentage of naive T cells measured by flow cytometry. Donor CMV infection status was unknown, potentially confounding age-related changes in expanded clonotypes. Estimates of total diversity based on one million sequenced T cells were considered lower bounds and underestimates. Compared with the aged group, the long-lived group had more naive CD4+ T cells, fewer expanded clones and increased TCR diversity, suggesting age selection. As age increased, observed TCR beta diversity per million T cells dropped in a roughly linear way, and a significant reduction was already evident by age about 40.

This clonotype was detected a few times. The antigen this receptor binds is unknown. Within one base of it there is no much larger clone, and no base qualities were kept. The roughly 38 donors, aged 6 to 90 years, were systemically healthy Caucasian individuals from Russia. Each donor gave approximately 10 milliliters of peripheral blood, collected into EDTA-treated Vacutainer tubes. PBMCs were isolated by Ficoll-Paque density-gradient centrifugation, with at least 7 million obtained per sample. Trizol reagent was used to extract total RNA from PBMCs, with at least 6 micrograms per sample. For every donor, an aliquot of PBMCs went through flow cytometry to measure the percentages of naive CD45RAhigh/CD27high T cells. The V end loses 0 bases and the J end loses 2 bases, and a stretch of 6 bases separates them. The CDR3, cysteine through phenylalanine, is 13 amino acids long. The CDR3 DNA has 39 bases and is translated from base 1. Via the germline V gene, CDR1 is SGHRS and CDR2 YFSETQ.

The receptor library was made with 5' RACE. TCRdb names Illumina HiSeq 2500 as the instrument used. A second PCR of 7 to 11 cycles was performed with a sample-barcoded 5' primer and a J-beta primer mix. Each TCR beta cDNA molecule received a unique molecular identifier from a template-switch 5' adaptor carrying 12 random nucleotides. Each sample yielded at least 3 million CDR3-containing paired-end reads. All of the RNA was converted into first-strand cDNA using the Mint cDNA synthesis kit, with a TRBC-specific oligonucleotide serving as the primer. Following uracil-DNA glycosylase treatment, all cDNA underwent a first 18-cycle PCR with the universal primers M1SS and BC2_uni_R. In the original analysis: For normalization, 1 million high-quality reads, each with a distinct molecular identifier, were randomly selected from each sample. Instead of being binned into consensus sequences, reads that shared molecular identifiers were thrown out. CDR3 identification, clonotype clustering and error correction used MiTCR with a Q25 quality threshold and the strictest error-elimination algorithm. A nonparametric unseen species model with Euler transformation was used to estimate lower-bound total TCR beta diversity. TCRdb reworked the public reads: Q25 trimming with fastp, MiXCR clone assembly, productive beta chains retained. Here each entry gathers all rows of one CDR3 protein and keeps the most common genes and DNA. TCRdb, not the authors, supplied the V and J calls. Recorded for this sample are roughly 410,000 distinct CDR3 sequences; 52% of them occurred a single time. The top ten clonotypes cover over 40% of the sample.

The source is a man between 60 and 75 years old in good health. Recombination linked TRBV5-1 to TRBJ2-7, with the D segment possibly TRBD1 or TRBD2, each aligning over 5 bases. What was sequenced was blood. The encoded CDR3 is CASSLGGTYEQYF. Here is the DNA: TGCGCCAGCAGCTTGGGGGGGACCTACGAGCAGTACTTC. This CDR3, with the reference TRBV5-1 and TRBJ2-7 proteins standing in past its ends, gives the full variable domain KAGVTQTPRYLIKTRGQQVTLSCSPISGHRSVSWYQQTPGQGLQFLFEYFSETQRNKGNFPGRFSGRQFSNSRSEMNVSTLELGDSALYLCASSLGGTYEQYFGPGTRLTVT.